Listed below are T cell receptor beta chains from one sample, sequenced in a study of T cells in Graves' hyperthyroidism and ophthalmopathy. TCRdb itself ran the multiplex PCR reads through MiXCR, one entry per CDR3 protein. The sample holds 200,000 to 250,000 distinct CDR3 sequences, around a sixth seen once. Sequenced input: blood. Receptors were obtained from a woman between 45 and 60 years old with Graves' hyperthyroidism. CDR3s include the opening cysteine and the closing phenylalanine or tryptophan.

J: TRBJ2-1
V: TRBV4-1
CDR3: CASSQDRTSGALYNEQFF

J: TRBJ1-5
V: TRBV5-1
CDR3: CASSLGAGLNQPQHF

J: TRBJ2-1
V: TRBV6-1
CDR3: CASSEGAGTKQFF

J: TRBJ2-3
V: TRBV5-1
CDR3: CASSSIAGEADTQYF

J: TRBJ1-1
V: TRBV28
CDR3: CAIKGGGWNTEAFF

J: TRBJ2-3
V: TRBV20-1
CDR3: CSARAPGTSEGDTQYF

J: TRBJ2-2
V: TRBV6-1
CDR3: CASSWGLNTGELFF

J: TRBJ1-1
V: TRBV30
CDR3: CAWSGAGPEAFF

J: TRBJ2-7
V: TRBV3-1
CDR3: CASSLGGFEQYF

J: TRBJ1-2
V: TRBV20-1
CDR3: CSARDPLTVSVGYTF

J: TRBJ1-2
V: TRBV2
CDR3: CASAGQGFGYTF

J: TRBJ2-1
V: TRBV7-8
CDR3: CASSLGGVGGNEQFF

J: TRBJ2-5
V: TRBV12-3/TRBV12-4
CDR3: CASSLASGLETQYF

J: TRBJ2-5
V: TRBV27
CDR3: CASSITRAGTQYF

J: TRBJ1-2
V: TRBV20-1
CDR3: CSARDAPNGYTF

J: TRBJ1-5
V: TRBV27
CDR3: CASSLNTGAQPQHF

J: TRBJ2-3
V: TRBV3-1
CDR3: CASSHSKRESDTQYF

J: TRBJ2-1
V: TRBV6-2/TRBV6-3
CDR3: CASSYSTPEGLYNEQFF

J: TRBJ1-3
V: TRBV30
CDR3: CACTGSGNTIYF

J: TRBJ2-7
V: TRBV28
CDR3: CASSLRTGYEQYF

J: TRBJ1-1
V: TRBV6-1
CDR3: CASTRNGVNSEAFF

J: TRBJ2-5
V: TRBV2
CDR3: CASSEGLGTHF

J: TRBJ2-7
V: TRBV5-1
CDR3: CASRWGIGAGGPSEQYF

J: TRBJ2-4
V: TRBV24-1
CDR3: CATSDTRTSGMIQYF

J: TRBJ2-1
V: TRBV29-1
CDR3: CSGGRRNEQFF

J: TRBJ2-1
V: TRBV7-2
CDR3: CASSLVGVTYNEQFF

J: TRBJ2-6
V: TRBV6-2/TRBV6-3
CDR3: CASRLQISGANVLTF

J: TRBJ2-1
V: TRBV5-6
CDR3: CASNPGGNEQFF

J: TRBJ1-6
V: TRBV20-1
CDR3: CSAPRASPPSPLHF

J: TRBJ2-2
V: TRBV12-3/TRBV12-4
CDR3: CASTVGGQPNTGELFF

J: TRBJ1-3
V: TRBV27
CDR3: CASSLFYRQGISGNTIYF

J: TRBJ2-1
V: TRBV12-3/TRBV12-4
CDR3: CASRLVSPGNEQFF

J: TRBJ1-1
V: TRBV20-1
CDR3: CSASHREAVRAFF

J: TRBJ2-1
V: TRBV24-1
CDR3: CATSDPGTGGNEQFF

J: TRBJ1-2
V: TRBV24-1
CDR3: CATSDLRVASSGCYTF

J: TRBJ2-5
V: TRBV7-3
CDR3: CASSLRHEETRYF

J: TRBJ2-2
V: TRBV28
CDR3: CASSSSRGSTGELFF

J: TRBJ1-2
V: TRBV11-1
CDR3: CASSLALLQGANYGYTF

J: TRBJ1-5
V: TRBV9
CDR3: CASSVEGRLNQPQHF

J: TRBJ1-5
V: TRBV6-2/TRBV6-3
CDR3: CASSPRDSSNQPQHF

J: TRBJ2-1
V: TRBV5-5
CDR3: CASNPTEYNEQFF

J: TRBJ1-2
V: TRBV19
CDR3: CASHTGTVGYGYTF

J: TRBJ2-7
V: TRBV29-1
CDR3: CSVRTGDEQYF

J: TRBJ2-7
V: TRBV30
CDR3: CAWSVSVNEQYF

J: TRBJ1-1
V: TRBV30
CDR3: CAWSPLGGAFGFEAFF